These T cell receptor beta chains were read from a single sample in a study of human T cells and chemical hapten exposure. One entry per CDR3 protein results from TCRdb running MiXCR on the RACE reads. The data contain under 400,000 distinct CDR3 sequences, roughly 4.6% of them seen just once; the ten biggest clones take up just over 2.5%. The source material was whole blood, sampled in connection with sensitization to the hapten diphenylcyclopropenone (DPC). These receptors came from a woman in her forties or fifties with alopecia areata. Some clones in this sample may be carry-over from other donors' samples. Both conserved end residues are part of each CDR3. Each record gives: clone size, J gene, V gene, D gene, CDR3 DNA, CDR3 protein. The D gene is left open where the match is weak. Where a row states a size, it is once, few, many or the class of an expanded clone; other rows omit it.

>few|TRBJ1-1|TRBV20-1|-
TGCAGTGCTAGAGCGCCAGGGTTTTCAAACACTGAAGCTTTCTTT
CSARAPGFSNTEAFF
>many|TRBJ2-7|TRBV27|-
TGTGCCAGCAGTTTCGGAGGGGCCACCTACGAGCAGTACTTC
CASSFGGATYEQYF
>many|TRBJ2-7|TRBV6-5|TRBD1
TGTGCCAGCTTTTTCCGGGACAGGCCCTACGAGCAGTACTTC
CASFFRDRPYEQYF
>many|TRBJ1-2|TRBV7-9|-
TGTGCCAGCAGCTCTCTCAGGGCAGACGGCTACACCTTC
CASSSLRADGYTF
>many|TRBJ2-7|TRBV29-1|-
TGCAGCGTTGGCACAAACAGGGTCGGGGCCTACGAGCAGTACTTC
CSVGTNRVGAYEQYF
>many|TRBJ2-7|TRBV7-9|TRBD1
TGTGCCAGCAGCTACCACTCTCAGGGGGCCAACGAGCAGTACTTC
CASSYHSQGANEQYF
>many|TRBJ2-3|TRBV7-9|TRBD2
TGTGCCAGCAGCCCCAAGGGAGGGCCCAGCACAGATACGCAGTATTTT
CASSPKGGPSTDTQYF
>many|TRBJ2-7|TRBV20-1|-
TGCAGTGCTAGAGTTGGCGGGGACGAGCAGTACTTC
CSARVGGDEQYF
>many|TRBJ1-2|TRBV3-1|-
TGTGCCAGCAGCCAATGGACGGACTACACCTTC
CASSQWTDYTF
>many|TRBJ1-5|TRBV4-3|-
TGCGCCAGCAGCCAAGATCTGGGGCAGCCGGCACAGCATTTT
CASSQDLGQPAQHF
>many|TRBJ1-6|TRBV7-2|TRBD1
TGTGCCAGCAGCTTAGCCCCTGGACAGGCTAATTCACCCCTCCACTTT
CASSLAPGQANSPLHF
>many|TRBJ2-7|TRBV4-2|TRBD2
TGTGCCAGCAGCGCAGGCGGGGGGGTTTACGAGCAGTACTTC
CASSAGGGVYEQYF
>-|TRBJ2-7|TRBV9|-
TGTGCCAGCAGCACCCACTCAGGGGTCCCTGGAAACGAGCAGTACTTC
CASSTHSGVPGNEQYF
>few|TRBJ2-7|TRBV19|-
TGTGCCAGTAACACCGGGAGTAGCGAGCAGTACTTC
CASNTGSSEQYF
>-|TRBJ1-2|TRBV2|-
TGTGCCAGCAGTGAGCCCAGGGGCCGACAACTCTATGGCTACACCTTC
CASSEPRGRQLYGYTF
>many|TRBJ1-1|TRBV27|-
TGTGCCAGCAGTTTGGGAGGGGTCATGAACACTGAAGCTTTCTTT
CASSLGGVMNTEAFF
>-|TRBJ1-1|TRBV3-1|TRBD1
TGTGCCAGCAGCGACAGGGGCTTTAGTGAAGCTTTCTTT
CASSDRGFSEAFF
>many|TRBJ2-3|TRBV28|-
TGTGCCAGCAGTCCCCCCTCAACAAATACGCAGTATTTT
CASSPPSTNTQYF
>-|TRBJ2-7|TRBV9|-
TGTGCCAGCAGCGTAGCCCCGGACAATAGAGAGCAGTACTTC
CASSVAPDNREQYF
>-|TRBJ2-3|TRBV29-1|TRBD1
TGCAGCGTTGAAGGGTACAGGGGGCGATCAGATACGCAGTATTTT
CSVEGYRGRSDTQYF